This TCR beta chain was profiled in a study of T cells after yellow fever vaccination. Findings and caveats of the study: Detected again after the booster were most primary-vaccination clones, at nearly 97% CD4 and 70% to 90% CD8. Few clonotypes appeared in both CD4 and CD8 compartments.

Points on this clonotype: Its target is not known.

This CDR3 spans 17 amino acids. CDR1 and CDR2 (germline): LGHDT, YNNKEL (reference sequence). With V trimmed by 7 bases and J by 2 bases, 12 bases remained unmatched. TCRdb itself ran the 5' RACE reads through MiXCR, one entry per CDR3 protein. Of about 130,000 distinct CDR3 sequences detected, 6.5% to 8% appear once; the ten largest clones hold roughly 2.6%. The rearrangement links TRBV3-1 to TRBJ2-1; the match to TRBD2 covers 9 bases. This TCR came from a man aged 18 to 30 who received the YFV17D yellow fever vaccine. This material consisted of CD4+ T cells sorted from PBMCs, taken 9 to 11 days after the first yellow fever vaccination. DNA for the CDR3: TGTGCCAGCATCAGATTACCGCGACTAGCGGCCTACAATGAGCAGTTCTTC. Amino acid sequence: CASIRLPRLAAYNEQFF.